Shown below are 5 T cell receptor beta chains from a single sample sequenced in a study of T cell responses to AZD1222 COVID-19 vaccine. The table came from immunoSEQ multiplex PCR; TCRdb's copy has only in-frame clones and leaves some out. The repertoire holds 150,000 to 200,000 clones, with about 87% as singletons. Sequences were derived from peripheral blood, sampled on day 0 of MenACWY control vaccination. These receptors all come from an adult in good health.

This clone was seen just once. The chain carries TRBV6-5 and TRBJ1-1; D gene ambiguous. Germline assignment: CDR1 MNHEY and CDR2 SVGAGI. Trimming pared 0 bases from V and 1 base from J, leaving 9 bases between. The CDR3 covers 15 residues. CDR3 coding DNA: TGTGCCAGCAGTTACTCGGGTGGGCCGAACACTGAAGCTTTCTTT. Translation: CASSYSGGPNTEAFF.

V is TRBV6-5 and J is TRBJ2-7; either TRBD1 or TRBD2 may fit D (6 bases each). V was pared by 5 bases and J by 2 bases, with 16 bases between. This CDR3 spans 15 amino acids. Germline CDR1 reads MNHEY; CDR2 reads SVGAGI. CDR3: CASSLEGGTTYEQYF. The CDR3 DNA sequence: TGTGCCAGCAGTCTCGAGGGGGGCACAACCTACGAGCAGTACTTC.

This clone has just a few counts. The genes are TRBV5-4 and TRBJ1-3; 7 bases are a match to TRBD1. After removal of 4 bases from V and 3 bases from J, the junction contained 1 base not matched to a gene. This CDR3 is built from 13 residues. Germline CDR1 reads SGHNT; CDR2 reads YYREEE (reference sequence). The CDR3 sequence: CASSRTGGNTIYF. The CDR3 bases are TGTGCCAGCAGCCGGACAGGTGGAAACACCATATATTTT.

J is TRBJ1-3 and V is TRBV6-5, with D uncertain. The CDR3 spans 12 residues. Germline CDR1 is MNHEY and CDR2 is SVGAGI. V was pared by 7 bases and J by 5 bases, with 9 bases between. This CDR3 reads CASTFTRNTIYF. For the CDR3, the DNA is TGTGCCAGCACCTTCACTCGAAACACCATATATTTT.

The chain has TRBV5-1 and TRBJ1-3; D gene unclear. Per the germline V gene, CDR1 is SGHRS and CDR2 is YFSETQ. V shed 0 bases and J shed 0 bases, with 4 bases lying between them. The CDR3 extends over 14 amino acids. As DNA, the CDR3 is TGCGCCAGCAGCTTGGGAGACTCTGGAAACACCATATATTTT. Protein product: CASSLGDSGNTIYF.